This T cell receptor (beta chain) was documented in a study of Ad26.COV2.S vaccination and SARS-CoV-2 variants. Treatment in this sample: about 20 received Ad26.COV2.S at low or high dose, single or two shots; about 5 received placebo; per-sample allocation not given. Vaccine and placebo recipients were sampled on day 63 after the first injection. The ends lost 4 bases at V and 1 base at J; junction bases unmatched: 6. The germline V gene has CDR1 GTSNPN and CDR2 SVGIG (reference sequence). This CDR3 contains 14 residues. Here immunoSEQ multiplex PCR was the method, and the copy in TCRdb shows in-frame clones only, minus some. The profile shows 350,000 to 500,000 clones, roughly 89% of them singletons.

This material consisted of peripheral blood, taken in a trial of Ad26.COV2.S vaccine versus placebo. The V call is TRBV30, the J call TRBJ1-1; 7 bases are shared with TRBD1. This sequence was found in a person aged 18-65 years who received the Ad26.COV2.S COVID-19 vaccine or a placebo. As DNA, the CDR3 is TGTGCCTGGATCGGCCGGACAGGGAACACTGAAGCTTTCTTT. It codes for CAWIGRTGNTEAFF.